A selection of T cell receptor beta chains follows, all from one sample in a study of glioma-infiltrating T cells. TCRdb processed the multiplex PCR reads anew with MiXCR; each CDR3 protein has one entry. The sample has about 130,000 distinct CDR3 sequences; less than 30% are singletons. Sequenced input: glioma tissue, nonneoplastic brain tissue, or PBMCs (not recorded which). These receptors all come from a human donor with low-grade glioma or glioblastoma, undergoing nonglioma brain surgery, or in good health (not recorded which). CDR3s include the opening cysteine and the closing phenylalanine or tryptophan. A D gene is named only where the DNA matches it firmly. Clone size is given for some rows only: seen once, a few or many times, or a class if the clone is expanded.

clone_size j_call v_call d_call cdr3_nt cdr3_aa
many TRBJ1-1 TRBV6-1 . TGTGCCAGCAGTGCCCCGAACACTGAAGCTTTCTTT CASSAPNTEAFF
many TRBJ2-7 TRBV24-1 . TGTGCCACCAGTGCCCCGGGCAGCTCCTACGAGCAGTACTTC CATSAPGSSYEQYF
few TRBJ1-6 TRBV7-2 TRBD1 TGTGCCAGCAGCCTGACCGGGACAGTTTCTAGTTCACCCCTCCACTTT CASSLTGTVSSSPLHF
few TRBJ2-1 TRBV19 . TGTGCCAGTAGTATTGGGTCTTATGAGCAGTTCTTC CASSIGSYEQFF
many TRBJ1-1 TRBV20-1 . TGCAGTGCTAGACCTCTCTTCATGAACACTGAAGCTTTCTTT CSARPLFMNTEAFF
many TRBJ1-1 TRBV7-9 . TGTGCCAGCAGCTTAGCGCTAGGGCTGAACACTGAAGCTTTCTTT CASSLALGLNTEAFF
few TRBJ2-7 TRBV5-4 . TGTGCCAGCAGCTTGGCATCGAGAGGAAGAGAGCAGTACTTC CASSLASRGREQYF
many TRBJ2-5 TRBV7-2 TRBD2 TGTGCCAGCAGCTTACGCGGGAGTGAGACCCAGTACTTC CASSLRGSETQYF
many TRBJ1-3 TRBV6-6 . TGTGCCAGCAGTTACGATGACCCGGAGCTCTCTGGAAACACCATATATTTT CASSYDDPELSGNTIYF
many TRBJ1-2 TRBV28 . TGTGCCAGCAGTACCCCGGACATTTACGGAGGCTACACCTTC CASSTPDIYGGYTF
many TRBJ2-7 TRBV20-1 TRBD1 TGCAGTGCTAGAGATCCCGAGACAGGGAGGCAGTACTTC CSARDPETGRQYF
. TRBJ2-3 TRBV7-9 . TGTGCCAGCAGCTCACCTACGGGCATAGGAGGGCCCGCAGATACGCAGTATTTT CASSSPTGIGGPADTQYF
many TRBJ2-3 TRBV6-2/TRBV6-3 . TGTGCCAGCAGTTACTCGGCTAGCGATATAGATACGCAGTATTTT CASSYSASDIDTQYF
few TRBJ2-6 TRBV18 . TGTGCCAGCACAGCTTCTGGGGCCAACGTCCTGACTTTC CASTASGANVLTF
many TRBJ2-1 TRBV4-2 . TGTGCCAGCAGCCAAGAGTTGGGGCTAGCGCGCTACAATGAGCAGTTCTTC CASSQELGLARYNEQFF
few TRBJ1-1 TRBV12-3/TRBV12-4 . TGTGCCAGCAGTTTAACAGGGCCTGAAGCTTTCTTT CASSLTGPEAFF
. TRBJ2-1 TRBV2 TRBD2 TGTGCCAGCAGTGAGTCGGGACTACCACATGAGCAGTTCTTC CASSESGLPHEQFF
many TRBJ1-2 TRBV27 . TGTGCCAGCAGTTTTAGGAGAAACTATGGCTACACCTTC CASSFRRNYGYTF
few TRBJ2-2 TRBV7-9 TRBD2 TGTGCCAGCAGACGCGGGAGCCTGTCGAACACCGGGGAGCTGTTTTTT CASRRGSLSNTGELFF
many TRBJ1-4 TRBV6-1 . TGTGCCAGCAGTCCCCGACCTTCAACTAATGAAAAACTGTTTTTT CASSPRPSTNEKLFF
. TRBJ2-3 TRBV19 TRBD1 TGTGCCACCATGGACAGGGGACTCACAGATACGCAGTATTTT CATMDRGLTDTQYF
many TRBJ2-1 TRBV2 . TGTGCCAGCAGTGGGCACCCCAATGAGCAGTTCTTC CASSGHPNEQFF
many TRBJ2-5 TRBV4-3 . TGCGCCAGCAGCCAGCGGGACTACCAAGAGACCCAGTACTTC CASSQRDYQETQYF
many TRBJ1-1 TRBV28 TRBD1 TGTGCCAGCAGTCGACAGGGTGCTGAAGCTTTCTTT CASSRQGAEAFF
. TRBJ2-3 TRBV28 . TGTGCCAGCAGCCCCCTAGAAGATACGAAGTATTTT CASSPLEDTKYF
many TRBJ2-1 TRBV4-1 . TGCGCCAGCAGCCAAGATCCCGGGAGCCCCTACAATGAGCAGTTCTTC CASSQDPGSPYNEQFF
many TRBJ2-3 TRBV29-1 TRBD1 TGCAGCGTTGCGAGTACAGGGGCACTCACAGATACGCAGTATTTT CSVASTGALTDTQYF
. TRBJ2-5 TRBV5-1 TRBD2 TGCGCCAGCAGCCAGGGGACTAGCGGTCTCCAAGAGACCCAGTACTTC CASSQGTSGLQETQYF
many TRBJ2-7 TRBV2 . TGTGCCAGCCTAATCTACCCGGAGACCTACGAGCAGTACTTC CASLIYPETYEQYF
many TRBJ2-3 TRBV6-1 . TGTGCCAGCAGTTTCCGACTAGAGCAGACAGATACGCAGTATTTT CASSFRLEQTDTQYF
many TRBJ2-7 TRBV7-9 . TGTGCCAGCAGCTTAGAGTACGAGCAGTACTTC CASSLEYEQYF
. TRBJ2-1 TRBV12-3/TRBV12-4 TRBD2 TGTGCCAGCAGTTTGAGGAGGACTAGCGGAAACAATGAGCAGTTCTTC CASSLRRTSGNNEQFF
many TRBJ1-2 TRBV7-9 TRBD1 TGTGCCAGCAGGATGGGGGACAGGGGGCCGAGTGGCTACACCTTC CASRMGDRGPSGYTF
many TRBJ2-1 TRBV7-2 . TGTGCCAGCAGCTTAAGTGTGCGCCTGAGCAGCTATGAGCAGTTCTTC CASSLSVRLSSYEQFF
few TRBJ2-3 TRBV5-4 TRBD2 TGTGCCAGCAGCCAGCGGACTAGCGGGAGAACAGATACGCAGTATTTT CASSQRTSGRTDTQYF
many TRBJ2-3 TRBV28 . TGTGCCAGCAAAAACACAGATACGCAGTATTTT CASKNTDTQYF
many TRBJ2-1 TRBV27 . TGTGCCAGCAGTTTTGGGTCAAGAGATGAGCAGTTCTTC CASSFGSRDEQFF
. TRBJ1-5 TRBV13 . TGTGCCAGCAGCGTTGGACCGGGACCCCATTTT CASSVGPGPHF
. TRBJ2-5 TRBV7-9 . TGTGACAGCAGTCCCCTCGTCGGGCCACACCAAGAGACCCAGTACTTC CDSSPLVGPHQETQYF
many TRBJ2-7 TRBV15 . TGTGCCACCAGCGACAGAGATTCCTACGAGCAGTACTTC CATSDRDSYEQYF